The 3 T cell receptor beta chains below come from one sample, sequenced in a study of blood T cells in healthy people across ages. Alongside a J-beta primer mix, a sample-barcoded 5' primer served in a second PCR lasting about 6 to 11 cycles. From the 5' RACE reads, TCRdb called clonotypes with MiXCR, one entry per CDR3 protein. The data contain about a million distinct CDR3 sequences, 35% to 40% of them singletons. The sample taken for sequencing was blood. Receptors originate from a young man in good health.

This sequence joins TRBV20-1 and TRBJ2-5; 8 nucleotides align to TRBD2. CDR3 length: 14 amino acids. J gave up 1 base and V 6 bases, and 7 bases lay outside the gene matches. Germline loops: CDR1 DFQATT, CDR2 SNEGSKA (reference sequence). CDR3 sequence: CSAGSGNTQETQYF. CDR3 sequence (DNA): TGCAGTGCCGGTAGCGGGAATACCCAAGAGACCCAGTACTTC.

This clonotype was counted between two and nine times. The chain recombines TRBV6-5 with TRBJ2-1; D possibly corresponds to TRBD1 (7 bases). The CDR3 is made up of 14 amino acids. Germline CDR1 and CDR2: MNHEY and SVGAGI. V lost 2 bases to trimming and J lost 9 bases, with 14 bases between them. The CDR3 sequence: CASSYGGTAGEQFF. CDR3 in DNA: TGTGCCAGCAGTTACGGCGGGACAGCGGGTGAGCAGTTCTTC.

This clonotype has a handful of counts. The chain has TRBV27 and TRBJ2-7; no reliable D call. Per the germline V gene, CDR1 is MNHEY and CDR2 is SMNVEV (reference sequence). The CDR3 has 14 amino acids. V was trimmed by 5 bases and J by 2 bases, leaving 13 bases between them. CDR3 DNA sequence: TGTGCCAGCAGTGTAGGCATACGCACCTACGAGCAGTACTTC. This codes for CASSVGIRTYEQYF.